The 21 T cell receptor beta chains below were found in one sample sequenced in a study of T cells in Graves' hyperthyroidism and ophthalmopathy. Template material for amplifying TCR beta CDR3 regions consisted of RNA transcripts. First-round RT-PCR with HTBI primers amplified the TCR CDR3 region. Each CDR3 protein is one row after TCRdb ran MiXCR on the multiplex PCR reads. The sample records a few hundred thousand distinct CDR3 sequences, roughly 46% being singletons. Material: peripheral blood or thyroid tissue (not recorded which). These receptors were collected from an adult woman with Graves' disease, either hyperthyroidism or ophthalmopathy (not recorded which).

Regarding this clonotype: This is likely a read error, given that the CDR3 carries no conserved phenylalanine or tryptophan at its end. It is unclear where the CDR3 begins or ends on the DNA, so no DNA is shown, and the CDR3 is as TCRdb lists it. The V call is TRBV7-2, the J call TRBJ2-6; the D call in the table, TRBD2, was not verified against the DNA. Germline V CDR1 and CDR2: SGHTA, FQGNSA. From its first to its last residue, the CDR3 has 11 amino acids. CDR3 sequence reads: CASSFLAEVNT.

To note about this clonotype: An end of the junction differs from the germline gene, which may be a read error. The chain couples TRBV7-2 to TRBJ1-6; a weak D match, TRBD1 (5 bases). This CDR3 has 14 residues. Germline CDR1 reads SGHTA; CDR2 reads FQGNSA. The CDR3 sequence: CASSLAGDKSPLHF. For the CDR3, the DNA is TGTGCCAGCAGCTTAGCAGGGGATAAATCACCCCTCCACTTT.

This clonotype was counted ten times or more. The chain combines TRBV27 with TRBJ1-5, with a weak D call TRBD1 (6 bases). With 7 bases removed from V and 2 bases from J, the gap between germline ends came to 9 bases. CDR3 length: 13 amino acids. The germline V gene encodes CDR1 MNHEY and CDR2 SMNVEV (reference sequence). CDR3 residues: CASKRGGNQPQHF. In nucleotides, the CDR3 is TGTGCCAGCAAAAGGGGGGGCAATCAGCCCCAGCATTTT.

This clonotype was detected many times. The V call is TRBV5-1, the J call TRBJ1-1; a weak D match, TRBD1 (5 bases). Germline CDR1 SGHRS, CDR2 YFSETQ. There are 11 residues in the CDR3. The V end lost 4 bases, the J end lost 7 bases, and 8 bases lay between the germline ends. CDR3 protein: CASSAGLEAFF. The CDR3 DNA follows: TGCGCCAGCAGCGCGGGACTTGAAGCTTTCTTT.

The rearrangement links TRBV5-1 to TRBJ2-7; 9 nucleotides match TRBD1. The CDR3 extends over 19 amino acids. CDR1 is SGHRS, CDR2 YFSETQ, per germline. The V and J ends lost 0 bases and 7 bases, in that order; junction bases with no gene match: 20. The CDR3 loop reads CASSLVSSRPFRDRVEQYF. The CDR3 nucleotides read TGCGCCAGCAGCTTGGTTTCGTCCCGACCCTTCAGGGACAGGGTGGAGCAGTACTTC.

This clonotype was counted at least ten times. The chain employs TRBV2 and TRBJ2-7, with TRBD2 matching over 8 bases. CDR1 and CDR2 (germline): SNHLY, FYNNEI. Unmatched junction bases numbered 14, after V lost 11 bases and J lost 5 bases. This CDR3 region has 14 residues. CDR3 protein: CAGSLAGLRHEQYF. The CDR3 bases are TGTGCCGGATCTTTAGCGGGGCTGAGGCACGAGCAGTACTTC.

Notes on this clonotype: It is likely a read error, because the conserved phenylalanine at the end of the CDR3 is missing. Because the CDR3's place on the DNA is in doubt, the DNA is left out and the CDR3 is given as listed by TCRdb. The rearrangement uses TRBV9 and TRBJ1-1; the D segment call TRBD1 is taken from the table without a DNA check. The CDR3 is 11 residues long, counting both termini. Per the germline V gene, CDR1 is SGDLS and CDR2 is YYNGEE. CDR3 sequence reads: CASSTGTGGSY.

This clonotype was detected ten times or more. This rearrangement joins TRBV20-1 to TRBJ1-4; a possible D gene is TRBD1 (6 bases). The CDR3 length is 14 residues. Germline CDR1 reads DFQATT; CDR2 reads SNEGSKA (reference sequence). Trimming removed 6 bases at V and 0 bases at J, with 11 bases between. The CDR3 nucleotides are TGCAGTGCGACGGACAGTGCAACTAATGAAAAACTGTTTTTT. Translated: CSATDSATNEKLFF.

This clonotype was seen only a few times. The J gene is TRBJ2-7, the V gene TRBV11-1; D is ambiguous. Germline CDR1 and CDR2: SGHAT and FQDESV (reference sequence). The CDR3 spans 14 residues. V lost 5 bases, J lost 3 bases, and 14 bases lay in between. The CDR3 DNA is TGTGCCAGCAGCGGCCGCGCAGCCAACTACGAGCAGTACTTC. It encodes CASSGRAANYEQYF.

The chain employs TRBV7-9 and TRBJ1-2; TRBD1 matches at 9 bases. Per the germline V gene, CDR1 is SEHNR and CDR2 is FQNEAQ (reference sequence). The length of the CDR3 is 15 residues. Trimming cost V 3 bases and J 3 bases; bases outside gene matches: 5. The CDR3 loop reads CASSFGQGLHYGYTF. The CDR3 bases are TGTGCCAGCAGCTTCGGACAGGGGTTACACTATGGCTACACCTTC.

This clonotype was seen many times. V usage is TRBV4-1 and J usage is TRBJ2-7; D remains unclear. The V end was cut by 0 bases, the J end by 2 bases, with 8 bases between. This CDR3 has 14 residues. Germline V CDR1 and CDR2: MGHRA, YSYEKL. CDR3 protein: CASSQEIAAYEQYF. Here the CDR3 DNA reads TGCGCCAGCAGCCAAGAGATCGCAGCCTACGAGCAGTACTTC.

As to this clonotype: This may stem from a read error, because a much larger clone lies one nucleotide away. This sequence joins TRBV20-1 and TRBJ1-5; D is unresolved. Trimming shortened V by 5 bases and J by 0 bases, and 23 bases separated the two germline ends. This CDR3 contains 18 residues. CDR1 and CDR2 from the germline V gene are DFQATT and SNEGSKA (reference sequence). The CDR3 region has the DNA TGCAGTGCTGGTGCTCACGGCGTAGTAGGGTATAGCAATCAGCCCCAGCATTTT. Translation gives CSAGAHGVVGYSNQPQHF.

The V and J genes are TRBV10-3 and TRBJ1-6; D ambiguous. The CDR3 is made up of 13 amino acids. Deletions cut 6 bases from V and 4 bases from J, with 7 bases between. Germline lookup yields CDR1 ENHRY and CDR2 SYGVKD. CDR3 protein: CAIRGPYNSPLHF. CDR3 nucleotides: TGTGCCATCAGAGGACCTTATAATTCACCCCTCCACTTT.

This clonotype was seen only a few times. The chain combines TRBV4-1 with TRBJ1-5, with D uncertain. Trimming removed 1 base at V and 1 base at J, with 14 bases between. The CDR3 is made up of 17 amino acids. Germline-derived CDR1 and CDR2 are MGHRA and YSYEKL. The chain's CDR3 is CASSQGRGRSSNQPQHF. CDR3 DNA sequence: TGCGCCAGCAGCCAAGGGAGAGGCCGGTCGAGCAATCAGCCCCAGCATTTT.

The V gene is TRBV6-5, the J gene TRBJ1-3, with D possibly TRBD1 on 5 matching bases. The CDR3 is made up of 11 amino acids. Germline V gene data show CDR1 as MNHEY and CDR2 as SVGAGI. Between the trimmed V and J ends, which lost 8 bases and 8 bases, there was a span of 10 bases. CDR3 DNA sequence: TGTGCCAGCCGCCGAGGGGACACCATATATTTT. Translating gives CASRRGDTIYF.

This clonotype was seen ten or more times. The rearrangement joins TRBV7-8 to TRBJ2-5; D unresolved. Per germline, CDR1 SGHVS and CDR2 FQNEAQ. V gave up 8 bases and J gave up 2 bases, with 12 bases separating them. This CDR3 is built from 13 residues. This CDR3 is CASPTRLQETQYF. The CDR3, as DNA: TGTGCCAGCCCGACCCGCTTGCAAGAGACCCAGTACTTC.

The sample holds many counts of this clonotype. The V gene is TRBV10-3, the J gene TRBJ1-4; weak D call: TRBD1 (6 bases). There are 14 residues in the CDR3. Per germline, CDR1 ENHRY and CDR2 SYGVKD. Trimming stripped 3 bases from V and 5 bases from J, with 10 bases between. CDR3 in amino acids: CAISDTDRNEKLFF. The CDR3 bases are TGTGCCATCAGTGACACGGACAGAAATGAAAAACTGTTTTTT.

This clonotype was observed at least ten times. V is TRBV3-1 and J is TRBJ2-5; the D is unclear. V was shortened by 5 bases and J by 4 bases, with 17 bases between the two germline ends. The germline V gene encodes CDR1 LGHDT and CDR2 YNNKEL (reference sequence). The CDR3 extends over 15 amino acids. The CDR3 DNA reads TGTGCCAGCAGCTCCACTTATGAGATGACAGAGACCCAGTACTTC. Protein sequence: CASSSTYEMTETQYF.

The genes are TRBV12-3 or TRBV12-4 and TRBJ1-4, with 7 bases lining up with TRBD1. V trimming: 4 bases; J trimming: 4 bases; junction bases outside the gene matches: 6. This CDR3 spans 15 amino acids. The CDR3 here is CASSYATGLNEKLFF. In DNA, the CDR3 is TGTGCCAGCAGTTACGCGACAGGGCTTAATGAAAAACTGTTTTTT.

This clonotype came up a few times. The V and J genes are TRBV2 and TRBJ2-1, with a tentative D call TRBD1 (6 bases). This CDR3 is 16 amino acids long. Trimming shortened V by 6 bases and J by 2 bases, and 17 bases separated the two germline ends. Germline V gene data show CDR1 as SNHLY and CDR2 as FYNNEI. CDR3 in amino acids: CASRFATGMAYNEQFF. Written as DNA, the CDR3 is TGTGCCAGCAGATTTGCCACAGGGATGGCCTACAATGAGCAGTTCTTC.

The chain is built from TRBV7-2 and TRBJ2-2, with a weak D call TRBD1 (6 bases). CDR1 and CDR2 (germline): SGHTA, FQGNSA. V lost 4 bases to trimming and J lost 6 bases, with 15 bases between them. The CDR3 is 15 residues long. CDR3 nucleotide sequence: TGTGCCAGCAGCTACGAACGACAGGTCTCCGGGGAGCTGTTTTTT. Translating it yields CASSYERQVSGELFF.